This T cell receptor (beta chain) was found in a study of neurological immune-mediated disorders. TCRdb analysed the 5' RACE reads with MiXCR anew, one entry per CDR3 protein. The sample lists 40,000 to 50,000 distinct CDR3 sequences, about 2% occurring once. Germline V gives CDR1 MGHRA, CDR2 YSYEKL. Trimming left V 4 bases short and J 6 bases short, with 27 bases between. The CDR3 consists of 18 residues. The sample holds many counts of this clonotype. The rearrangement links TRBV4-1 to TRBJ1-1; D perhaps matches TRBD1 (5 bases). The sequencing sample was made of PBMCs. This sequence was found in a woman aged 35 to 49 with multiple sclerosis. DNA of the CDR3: TGCGCCAGCAGCCGTAAATCTCTTGGTGGGGCGACTGGCGCTGAAGCTTTCTTT. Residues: CASSRKSLGGATGAEAFF.